A selection of T cell receptor beta chains follows, all from one sample in a study of control samples from healthy donors and cancer patients. Method: immunoSEQ multiplex PCR; TCRdb's copy keeps in-frame clones and lacks some. The sample carries about 160,000 clones, 93% recorded once. Material for sequencing was blood. Receptors originate from a man younger than 30 in good health. Both conserved end residues are part of each CDR3.

V	J	CDR3
TRBV5-5	TRBJ2-3	CASSFGEFTDTQYF
TRBV7-2	TRBJ2-3	CASSPRPRGGLTDTQYF
TRBV19	TRBJ1-4	CASSMGRDNEKLFF
TRBV19	TRBJ1-2	CASSPEGNGYTF
TRBV6-5	TRBJ1-2	CASRGTGLGYTF
TRBV5-1	TRBJ2-7	CASSRDGRTYEQYF
TRBV30	TRBJ2-7	CAWSRDSSYEQYF
TRBV25-1	TRBJ1-2	CASSVGTGYNYGYTF
TRBV7-3	TRBJ2-1	CASSSKDGPDHEQFF
TRBV19	TRBJ1-1	CASTSKTGNTEAFF
TRBV11-3	TRBJ2-2	CASSLEGAPGELFF
TRBV27	TRBJ2-7	CASSLLGTGRYEQYF
TRBV5-1	TRBJ2-5	CATGQGQETQYF
TRBV7-2	TRBJ1-5	CASSLISGALQPQHF
TRBV20-1	TRBJ1-5	CSAMGNQPQHF
TRBV7-9	TRBJ2-3	CASSLALSGAITDTQYF
TRBV7-9	TRBJ1-2	CASSLVAGAAYYGYTF
TRBV5-1	TRBJ1-2	CASSLQTGDYGYTF
TRBV4-3	TRBJ1-4	CASSQGTGGDGREKLFF
TRBV6-1	TRBJ2-1	CASSDRGRGRLYNEQFF
TRBV3-1/TRBV3-2	TRBJ2-7	CASSQRLAGRYEQYF
TRBV3-1/TRBV3-2	TRBJ1-6	CASSSTGTGRSPLHF